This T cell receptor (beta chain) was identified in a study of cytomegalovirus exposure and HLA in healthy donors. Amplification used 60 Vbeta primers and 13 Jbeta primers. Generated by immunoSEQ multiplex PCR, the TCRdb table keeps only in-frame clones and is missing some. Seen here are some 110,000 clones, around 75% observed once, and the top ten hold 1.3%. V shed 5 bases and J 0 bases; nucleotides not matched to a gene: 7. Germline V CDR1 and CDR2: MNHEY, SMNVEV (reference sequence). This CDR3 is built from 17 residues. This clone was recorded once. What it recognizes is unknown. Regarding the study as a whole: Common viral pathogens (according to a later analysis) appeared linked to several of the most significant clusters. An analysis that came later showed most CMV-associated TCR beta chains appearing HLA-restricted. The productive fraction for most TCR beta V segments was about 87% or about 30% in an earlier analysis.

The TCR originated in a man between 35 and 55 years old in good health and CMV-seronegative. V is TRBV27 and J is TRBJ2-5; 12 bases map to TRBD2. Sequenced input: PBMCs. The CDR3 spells CASSTLLAGGNQETQYF. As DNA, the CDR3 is TGTGCCAGCAGTACCTTACTAGCGGGGGGAAACCAAGAGACCCAGTACTTC.